What follows are 15 T cell receptor beta chains derived from one specimen sequenced in a study of shared clonotypes between healthy human individuals. TCRdb keeps only in-frame clones here, not all; method: immunoSEQ multiplex PCR. The table has roughly 700,000 clones, around 67% seen once; the top ten hold 1.5% to 2%. The sample taken for sequencing was memory CD4+ T cells sorted from blood. As for subset: CD45RA-negative fraction. Receptor source: a woman aged 25 to 39 in good health.

The V call is TRBV16, the J call TRBJ2-5, with TRBD1 identical over 9 bases. The CDR3 totals 16 residues. CDR1 is KGHSY and CDR2 is FQNENV in the germline V gene. The V segment lost 1 base and the J segment 4 bases; nucleotides outside the gene matches: 7. CDR3 in DNA: TGTGCCAGCAGCCAATATTCAGGGACAGGGCGAGAGACCCAGTACTTC. Encoded protein: CASSQYSGTGRETQYF. The full variable domain, completed using reference TRBV16 and TRBJ2-5, is GEEVAQTPKHLVRGEGQKAKLYCAPIKGHSYVFWYQQVLKNEFKFLISFQNENVFDETGMPKERFSAKCLPNSPCSLEIQATKLEDSAVYFCASSQYSGTGRETQYFGPGTRLLVL.

This chain connects TRBV14 to TRBJ1-2; 7 nucleotides line up with TRBD1. The CDR3 loop spans 10 amino acids. CDR1 and CDR2 from the germline V gene are SGHDN and FVKESK. V was pared by 11 bases and J by 7 bases, with 4 bases of the junction left unmatched. As DNA, the CDR3 is TGTGCCGCGCAGGGGGTTGGCTACACCTTC. It yields the protein CAAQGVGYTF.

This sequence joins TRBV10-1 and TRBJ2-1; 9 bases fit TRBD2. CDR1 is WNHNN and CDR2 is SYGVQD in the germline V gene (reference sequence). V lost 6 bases, J lost 8 bases, and 5 bases stayed unmatched. The CDR3 contains 13 residues. The CDR3 nucleotides are TGCGCCAGCAGCCCGGGACTAGCTCATGAGCAGTTCTTC. It translates to CASSPGLAHEQFF.

The genes are TRBV11-2 and TRBJ2-1; D tentatively fits TRBD1 or TRBD2 (5 bases each). Per the germline V gene, CDR1 is SGHAT and CDR2 is FQNNGV. V lost 4 bases to trimming and J lost 10 bases, with 14 bases between them. This CDR3 has 13 residues. The CDR3 protein is CASSYIEGSEQFF. For the CDR3, the DNA is TGTGCCAGCAGCTATATCGAGGGGAGCGAGCAGTTCTTC.

DNA of the CDR3: TGTGCCAGCAGTTACTCGCCGGGACAGGGTATAAAGCAGTACTTC. Encoded protein: CASSYSPGQGIKQYF. The chain recombines TRBV6-5 with TRBJ2-7; 9 bases map to TRBD1. J lost 8 bases, V lost 0 bases, and 8 bases had no gene match. Germline-derived CDR1 and CDR2 are MNHEY and SVGAGI. CDR3 length: 15 amino acids.

V usage is TRBV29-1 and J usage is TRBJ1-2; perhaps TRBD1 as D (5 bases). Germline values: CDR1 SQVTM, CDR2 ANQGSEA. The CDR3 extends over 14 amino acids. V was shortened by 6 bases and J by 4 bases, with 18 bases between the two germline ends. CDR3 residues: CSVLGDLGGYGYTF. The DNA for the CDR3 is TGCAGCGTGTTAGGTGACCTCGGGGGCTATGGCTACACCTTC.

This chain's CDR3 is CASETRTSDEQYF. The CDR3 DNA reads TGTGCCAGCGAGACTCGGACTAGCGACGAGCAGTACTTC. The chain links TRBV11-2 to TRBJ2-7, with TRBD2 matching 9 bases. In germline, CDR1 is SGHAT, CDR2 FQNNGV. This CDR3 comprises 13 residues. The V gene end was trimmed by 8 bases and the J gene end by 5 bases; junction bases not matched to a gene: 7.

In regard to this clone: The sample has other DNA sequences that encode this CDR3 too. The V gene is TRBV11-2, the J gene TRBJ1-2; 11 nucleotides agree with TRBD1. Per the germline V gene, CDR1 is SGHAT and CDR2 is FQNNGV. The CDR3 has 13 residues. After removal of 3 bases from V and 8 bases from J, the junction contained 2 bases not matched to a gene. The CDR3 spells CASSLDRGHGYTF. Here the CDR3 DNA reads TGTGCCAGCAGCTTGGACAGGGGGCACGGCTACACCTTC.

V is TRBV11-1 and J is TRBJ1-1; tentative D call: TRBD1 (6 bases). Trimming stripped 2 bases from V and 5 bases from J, with 12 bases between. This CDR3 region has 14 residues. Germline CDR1 and CDR2: SGHAT and FQDESV (reference sequence). CDR3 DNA: TGTGCCAGCAGCTTACTGGGGGCAGGAACTGAAGCTTTCTTT. Translating gives CASSLLGAGTEAFF.

The rearrangement joins TRBV6-6 to TRBJ1-3; 9 nucleotides agree with TRBD1. The CDR3 runs 16 residues. The V gene's germline CDR1 is MNHNY and CDR2 SVGAGI (reference sequence). V gave up 6 bases and J gave up 6 bases; unmatched junction bases: 12. CDR3 nucleotides: TGTGCCAGCAGCCTATACCGGGACAGGGTTGAAAACACCATATATTTT. As protein: CASSLYRDRVENTIYF.

The rearrangement uses TRBV6-1 and TRBJ2-2, with unresolved D. Germline CDR1 reads MNHNS; CDR2 reads SASEGT. The CDR3 is 15 residues long. The V gene lost 6 bases and the J gene lost 8 bases, with 19 bases spanning the gap. CDR3 region: CASSDPYLKSGELFF. The CDR3 nucleotides are TGTGCCAGCAGCGATCCCTACTTGAAGTCGGGGGAGCTGTTTTTT.

The chain carries TRBV6-6 and TRBJ2-7, with 8 nucleotides matching TRBD1. The germline CDR1 and CDR2 sequences are MNHNY and SVGAGI (reference sequence). The CDR3 sequence is 15 residues long. Germline trimming cut 7 bases from V and 5 bases from J; bases unmatched to any gene: 13. The DNA for the CDR3 is TGTGCCAGCAACCCTGACAGGGGAGGTAGGAACGAGCAGTACTTC. Translated: CASNPDRGGRNEQYF.

The chain is built from TRBV2 and TRBJ2-1; D is possibly TRBD1 or TRBD2 (5 bases each). Germline assignment: CDR1 SNHLY and CDR2 FYNNEI. The CDR3 is 19 residues long. The V end lost 2 bases, the J end lost 0 bases, and 20 bases lay between the germline ends. CDR3 protein: CASSEIYPLGVSSYNEQFF. For the CDR3, the DNA is TGTGCCAGCAGTGAAATTTACCCTCTGGGGGTAAGCTCCTACAATGAGCAGTTCTTC.

CDR3 protein: CASSAQGNGYTF. The CDR3 DNA reads as TGCGCCAGCAGCGCACAGGGTAATGGCTACACCTTC. The chain carries TRBV5-1 and TRBJ1-2, with a possible D match to TRBD1 (6 bases). From germline, CDR1 is SGHRS and CDR2 YFSETQ. Trimming shortened V by 4 bases and J by 6 bases, and 10 bases separated the two germline ends. The CDR3 consists of 12 residues.

As concerns this clone: Sequence at one end of the junction differs from germline and may be a read error. The V call is TRBV5-1, the J call TRBJ2-1; 8 positions agree with TRBD2. This CDR3 region has 15 residues. Germline lookup yields CDR1 SGHRS and CDR2 YFSETQ. The CDR3 is CASRLGTSSRGEQFF. DNA of the CDR3: TGCGCCAGCAGATTGGGGACTAGTAGTCGGGGTGAGCAGTTCTTC.